The 21 T cell receptor beta chains listed next were all sequenced from one sample in a study of Graves' ophthalmopathy and Graves' hyperthyroidism. The authors amplified TCR beta CDR3 regions, and they did so from RNA transcripts for repertoire sequencing. HTBI primers were used in a first-round RT-PCR, which preceded a second-round multiplex PCR. Using its own MiXCR run on the multiplex PCR reads, TCRdb lists one record per CDR3 protein. The sample lists almost 400,000 distinct CDR3 sequences; 15% to 20% were seen once. Sequenced: peripheral blood. These receptors all come from a woman aged 18-35 years with Graves' ophthalmopathy.

This clonotype was picked up many times. Mismatch with germline at one junction end may stem from a read error. V and J are TRBV6-2 or TRBV6-3 and TRBJ2-1; TRBD1 aligns across 7 bases. The CDR3 covers 14 residues. From germline, CDR1 is MNHEY and CDR2 SVGEGT. The CDR3 loop is CTSSYRQPPTGEFF. The CDR3, as DNA: TGTACCAGCAGTTACCGACAACCACCTACAGGGGAGTTCTTC.

This clonotype appeared a single time. This chain connects TRBV25-1 to TRBJ1-6; D not resolved. The CDR3 contains 14 residues. The ends were cut back, 2 bases at V and 7 bases at J, with 9 bases in the middle. Per germline, CDR1 MGHDK and CDR2 SYGVNS. The CDR3 DNA reads TGTGCCAGCAGTGAAATCCCGGGAAATTCACCCCTCCACTTT. Its protein product is CASSEIPGNSPLHF. Looking up the rest from reference TRBV25-1 and TRBJ1-6 gives the full variable domain: EADIYQTPRYLVIGTGKKITLECSQTMGHDKMYWYQQDPGMELHLIHYSYGVNSTEKGDLSSESTVSRIRTEHFPLTLESARPSHTSQYLCASSEIPGNSPLHFGNGTRLTVT.

The table lists this clonotype with many counts. The J gene is TRBJ2-7, the V gene TRBV2; no clear D. The V end lost 8 bases, the J end lost 5 bases, and 10 bases lay between the germline ends. CDR1 is SNHLY and CDR2 is FYNNEI in the germline V gene. This CDR3 comprises 11 residues. CDR3 nucleotides: TGTGCCAGCGATAGGACGAACGAGCAGTACTTC. Translated: CASDRTNEQYF.

There are many counts of this clonotype. V gene TRBV10-3 combines with J gene TRBJ2-5; 12 nucleotides line up with TRBD2. Trimming took 6 bases from V and 5 from J; bases not matched to a gene: 7. The CDR3 length is 15 residues. Germline CDR1 is ENHRY and CDR2 is SYGVKD. The CDR3 loop reads CAIRASGGASETQYF. CDR3 in DNA: TGTGCCATCAGGGCTAGCGGGGGGGCCTCGGAGACCCAGTACTTC.

In this sample, this clonotype turned up many times. Just one base apart from a much larger clone, this may be a read error. This chain links TRBV6-2 or TRBV6-3 with TRBJ2-7, with D maybe TRBD1 (7 bases). Per the germline V gene, CDR1 is MNHEY and CDR2 is SVGEGT. This CDR3 comprises 15 residues. V was cut by 6 bases and J by 8 bases, with 23 bases left in between. CDR3 loop: CASREGGRQGSKQYF. CDR3 DNA: TGTGCCAGCAGGGAGGGGGGAAGACAGGGATCAAAGCAGTACTTC.

This clonotype came up many times. This chain uses TRBV12-3 or TRBV12-4 with TRBJ1-5, with D unresolved. Trimming removed 10 bases from V and 0 bases from J, with 10 bases in between. This CDR3 has 13 amino acids. Written as DNA, the CDR3 is TGTGCCACTTCGGCTACTAGCAATCAGCCCCAGCATTTT. Translating gives CATSATSNQPQHF.

The chain links TRBV12-3 or TRBV12-4 to TRBJ1-5; D gene ambiguous. This CDR3 region has 13 residues. The ends were cut back, 2 bases at V and 7 bases at J, with 9 bases in the middle. CDR3 loop: CASSLSEDQPQHF. As DNA, the CDR3 is TGTGCCAGCAGTTTATCAGAGGACCAGCCCCAGCATTTT.

The gene calls are TRBV2 and TRBJ1-5, with TRBD1 as a possible D gene (6 bases). The germline gives CDR1 SNHLY, CDR2 FYNNEI. The CDR3 runs 13 residues. V was clipped by 7 bases and J by 2 bases, with 9 bases between them. The CDR3: CASMDSRNQPQHF. CDR3 DNA sequence: TGTGCCAGCATGGACAGTCGCAATCAGCCCCAGCATTTT.

This clonotype appeared many times. This sequence joins TRBV4-3 and TRBJ1-5; TRBD1 matches 7 bases. The length of the CDR3 is 15 residues. Germline values: CDR1 LGHNA, CDR2 YSLEER. Trimming at V came to 2 bases and at J to 5 bases, leaving 6 bases not matched to a gene. The CDR3 reads CASSQTAGGDQPQHF. The DNA of the CDR3 is TGCGCCAGCAGCCAAACCGCAGGGGGGGATCAGCCCCAGCATTTT.

The rearrangement links TRBV28 to TRBJ1-2; no clear D gene. This CDR3 has 12 residues. Trimming shortened V by 5 bases and J by 8 bases, and 12 bases separated the two germline ends. Germline CDR1 is MDHEN and CDR2 is SYDVKM. CDR3 bases: TGTGCCAGCAGTCCACTCGGGTCGGGCTACACCTTC. This translates into CASSPLGSGYTF.

This clonotype was found many times. The V and J genes are TRBV27 and TRBJ2-7, with TRBD1 matching 7 bases. The CDR3 runs to 16 residues. The germline CDR1 and CDR2 sequences are MNHEY and SMNVEV (reference sequence). J lost 12 bases, V lost 4 bases, and 21 bases had no gene match. CDR3 bases: TGTGCCAGCAGTTCAAAAACAGGGGCGACTGACGATTATCGGTACTTC. Its protein product is CASSSKTGATDDYRYF.

This clonotype has just a few counts. The gene calls are TRBV20-1 and TRBJ1-1, with a tentative D call TRBD1 (5 bases). Trimming pared 0 bases from V and 5 bases from J, leaving 13 bases between. The germline V gene has CDR1 DFQATT and CDR2 SNEGSKA (reference sequence). The CDR3 spans 14 residues. The CDR3 loop is CSARDVGGETEAFF. For the CDR3, the DNA is TGCAGTGCTAGAGATGTGGGGGGTGAAACTGAAGCTTTCTTT.

The chain links TRBV7-9 to TRBJ1-6, with 9 bases aligning to TRBD1. The CDR3 consists of 15 residues. Trimming at V came to 5 bases and at J to 7 bases, leaving 6 bases not matched to a gene. The germline CDR1 and CDR2 sequences are SEHNR and FQNEAQ (reference sequence). For the CDR3, the DNA is TGTGCCAGCAGCCCCGGGACAGGGATAAATTCACCCCTCCACTTT. Protein product: CASSPGTGINSPLHF.

The sample holds many counts of this clonotype. The J gene is TRBJ2-7, the V gene TRBV6-1; D gene uncertain. Trimming removed 7 bases at V and 0 bases at J, with 10 bases between. Germline values: CDR1 MNHNS, CDR2 SASEGT. This CDR3 region has 13 residues. The CDR3 DNA is TGTGCCAGCAAACAGAGCAGCTCCTACGAGCAGTACTTC. Translation: CASKQSSSYEQYF.

This clonotype was detected many times. This chain joins TRBV7-2 and TRBJ1-5; 8 bases fit TRBD1. V shed 4 bases, J shed 2 bases, and the junction held 7 bases outside the gene matches. CDR3 length: 16 amino acids. Germline-derived CDR1 and CDR2 are SGHTA and FQGNSA. Written as DNA, the CDR3 is TGTGCCAGCAGCTCTCACCAGGGACAGGGCAATCAGCCCCAGCATTTT. Translating gives CASSSHQGQGNQPQHF.

This chain uses TRBV27 with TRBJ2-7, with 8 bases identical to TRBD1. Germline trimming cut 3 bases from V and 3 bases from J; bases unmatched to any gene: 7. The CDR3 sequence is 15 residues long. Germline values: CDR1 MNHEY, CDR2 SMNVEV (reference sequence). CDR3 bases: TGTGCCAGCAGTTTCTCAGGGGGCAGGGGCTACGAGCAGTACTTC. As protein: CASSFSGGRGYEQYF.

This clonotype has a handful of counts. CDR3 amino acids: CASSYSPMGSYEQYF. For the CDR3, the DNA is TGTGCCAGCAGTTACTCCCCGATGGGCTCCTACGAGCAGTACTTC. The chain recombines TRBV6-2 or TRBV6-3 with TRBJ2-7, with unresolved D. The V end was cut by 0 bases, the J end by 0 bases, with 9 bases between. From germline, CDR1 is MNHEY and CDR2 SVGEGT. The CDR3 totals 15 residues.

This clonotype has ten or more counts. The chain's CDR3 is CSARGAGTKQETQYF. The CDR3 DNA reads as TGCAGTGCTAGAGGGGCCGGGACAAAACAAGAGACCCAGTACTTC. The chain recombines TRBV20-1 with TRBJ2-5, with a possible D match to TRBD1 (6 bases). V was cut by 1 base and J by 2 bases, with 14 bases left in between. The CDR3 sequence is 15 residues long. Germline-derived CDR1 and CDR2 are DFQATT and SNEGSKA (reference sequence).

This clonotype was seen repeatedly, ten times or more. The chain uses TRBV7-9 and TRBJ2-5; D ambiguous. The CDR3 is made up of 13 amino acids. V was clipped by 1 base and J by 4 bases, with 7 bases between them. Looked up from germline, CDR1 is SEHNR and CDR2 is FQNEAQ (reference sequence). CDR3 nucleotides: TGTGCCAGCAGCTTAGGGGCGCGAGAGACCCAGTACTTC. Encoded protein: CASSLGARETQYF. Full variable domain (remainder filled in from reference TRBV7-9 and TRBJ2-5): DTGVSQNPRHKITKRGQNVTFRCDPISEHNRLYWYRQTLGQGPEFLTYFQNEAQLEKSRLLSDRFSAERPKGSFSTLEIQRTEQGDSAMYLCASSLGARETQYFGPGTRLLVL.

This clonotype appeared many times. The rearrangement uses TRBV5-1 and TRBJ2-7, with 7 bases that match TRBD2. Germline loops: CDR1 SGHRS, CDR2 YFSETQ. The V and J ends lost 5 bases and 3 bases, in that order; junction bases with no gene match: 8. CDR3 size: 14 residues. CDR3 in DNA: TGCGCCAGCAGGTCCGGGACTACCAACTACGAGCAGTACTTC. It is translated as CASRSGTTNYEQYF.

This clonotype was recorded many times. The V call is TRBV6-5, the J call TRBJ2-2, with D possibly called TRBD1 or TRBD2 (5 bases each). Trimming took off 6 bases at V and 2 bases at J, with 13 bases between the two ends. The CDR3 runs to 15 residues. The germline CDR1 and CDR2 sequences are MNHEY and SVGAGI. The CDR3 region has the DNA TGTGCCAGCAGGACCGGGACGGATAACACCGGGGAGCTGTTTTTT. It is translated as CASRTGTDNTGELFF.